This is a list of T cell receptor beta chains from one sample in a study of control samples from healthy donors and cancer patients. Clones were sequenced by immunoSEQ multiplex PCR, and TCRdb holds only the in-frame ones, with some missing. The sample has about 410,000 clones, roughly 90% seen once. Sample: PBMCs. The receptors originated from a man aged 35-49 years with head and neck cancer. The CDR3 runs from the conserved cysteine through the conserved F or W. The order of the fields is D gene, J gene, V gene, clone size, CDR3 protein, CDR3 DNA. The D gene is left open where the match is weak. Rows may omit the clone size; those that give it use once, few, many or a size class.

TRBD1 TRBJ2-7 TRBV7-2 - CASSSTRTGVYVQYF TGTGCCAGCAGCTCAACCCGGACAGGAGTCTACGTGCAGTACTTC
TRBD1 TRBJ1-3 TRBV5-1 - CASSLGYRGFSGGNTIYF TGCGCCAGCAGCTTGGGCTACAGGGGCTTCTCCGGTGGAAACACCATATATTTT
TRBD2 TRBJ2-2 TRBV7-8 - CASSITSGGYTGELFF TGTGCCAGCAGCATCACTAGCGGGGGGTACACCGGGGAGCTGTTTTTT
- TRBJ2-5 TRBV7-7 - CASSLGPGETQYF TGTGCTAGCAGCTTAGGCCCTGGGGAGACCCAGTACTTC
- TRBJ1-6 TRBV27 - CASSYRLAGPLHF TGTGCCAGCAGTTATCGACTCGCGGGTCCCCTCCACTTT
TRBD1 TRBJ1-1 TRBV6-6 few CASRTGPWAFF TGTGCCAGCAGGACAGGGCCTTGGGCTTTCTTT
TRBD2 TRBJ2-7 TRBV7-9 once CASSLGGTSGYEQYF TGTGCCAGCAGCTTAGGAGGGACTAGCGGGTACGAGCAGTACTTC
- TRBJ2-1 TRBV30 - CAWKGSRGRSNEQFF TGTGCCTGGAAGGGTAGCAGGGGCCGGTCCAATGAGCAGTTCTTC
TRBD2 TRBJ2-3 TRBV2 - CASSGILAGDVDTQYF TGTGCCAGCAGCGGCATCCTAGCGGGAGATGTTGATACGCAGTATTTT
- TRBJ1-5 TRBV6-6 - CASSYFPGISNQPQHF TGTGCCAGCAGTTACTTCCCCGGGATTAGCAATCAGCCCCAGCATTTT
- TRBJ2-1 TRBV9 - CASSVGLGIGVDEQFF TGTGCCAGCAGCGTAGGTCTTGGAATTGGTGTCGATGAGCAGTTCTTC
- TRBJ2-7 TRBV6-5 - CASSYSGQGFRYEQYF TGTGCCAGCAGTTACTCGGGCCAGGGATTTCGGTACGAGCAGTACTTC
- TRBJ1-2 TRBV24-1 - CATSDFRGAGGYTF TGTGCCACCAGTGATTTCAGGGGCGCGGGTGGCTACACCTTC
TRBD1 TRBJ2-3 TRBV2 once CASKVGRGTDTQYF TGTGCCAGCAAAGTTGGCAGGGGGACAGATACGCAGTATTTT
TRBD2 TRBJ2-7 TRBV27 - CASSPGSGRASYEQYF TGTGCCAGCAGTCCGGGTAGCGGGAGGGCCTCCTACGAGCAGTACTTC
- TRBJ2-1 TRBV6-1 - CASSDGIYSYNEQFF TGTGCCAGCAGTGACGGGATCTACTCCTACAATGAGCAGTTCTTC
TRBD1 TRBJ1-2 TRBV3-1/TRBV3-2 - CASSQSGGKRGYTF TGTGCCAGCAGCCAGTCAGGGGGCAAACGTGGCTACACCTTC
TRBD1 TRBJ1-2 TRBV29-1 - CSANAGTEFFDGGYTF TGCAGCGCCAACGCCGGGACAGAATTCTTCGATGGGGGCTACACCTTC
TRBD2 TRBJ2-3 TRBV19 - CASSITSGGPVSSTDTQYF TGTGCCAGTAGTATCACTAGCGGGGGGCCCGTCTCAAGCACAGATACGCAGTATTTT
TRBD2 TRBJ2-3 TRBV20-1 - CSASLTSGASTDTQYF TGCAGTGCTAGTCTGACTAGCGGGGCCTCCACAGATACGCAGTATTTT
- TRBJ2-2 TRBV15 - CATSRGGTGELFF TGTGCCACCAGCAGAGGAGGAACCGGGGAGCTGTTTTTT
- TRBJ1-2 TRBV20-1 - CSASDAVRGYYGYTF TGCAGTGCTAGTGATGCAGTGAGGGGGTACTATGGCTACACCTTC
- TRBJ2-7 TRBV19 - CASSIYTGDYEQYF TGTGCCAGTAGTATTTACACCGGGGATTACGAGCAGTACTTC
- TRBJ1-5 TRBV7-9 - CASSSPGWNQPQHF TGTGCCAGCAGCTCCCCAGGGTGGAATCAGCCCCAGCATTTT
- TRBJ1-6 TRBV9 - CASSVEDRSPLHF TGTGCCAGCAGCGTAGAAGATCGTTCACCCCTCCACTTT
TRBD1 TRBJ2-6 TRBV7-2 few CASSLQGAGGANVLTF TGTGCCAGCAGCTTACAGGGGGCTGGTGGGGCCAACGTCCTGACTTTC
- TRBJ2-3 TRBV6-5 - CASLEGPVDTQYF TGTGCCAGCTTGGAGGGGCCAGTTGATACGCAGTATTTT
- TRBJ1-4 TRBV7-2 - CASSLSGLNEKLFF TGTGCCAGCAGCTTGTCGGGTCTTAATGAAAAACTGTTTTTT
- TRBJ1-2 TRBV3-1/TRBV3-2 - CASSQVQSGRGYTF TGTGCCAGCAGCCAAGTTCAGTCGGGGCGTGGCTACACCTTC
TRBD2 TRBJ2-3 TRBV29-1 - CSVGGPGGGSTDTQYF TGCAGCGTTGGGGGCCCGGGCGGGGGGAGCACAGATACGCAGTATTTT
- TRBJ1-2 TRBV27 - CASSLSIRADGYGYTF TGTGCCAGCAGTTTATCGATTCGGGCAGATGGTTATGGCTACACCTTC
TRBD1 TRBJ1-1 TRBV11-3 - CASSKTGETEAFF TGTGCCAGCAGCAAGACAGGGGAAACTGAAGCTTTCTTT
TRBD2 TRBJ2-1 TRBV5-1 - CASSLNPLGAGDNEQFF TGCGCCAGCAGTTTAAACCCTTTAGGGGCGGGGGACAATGAGCAGTTCTTC